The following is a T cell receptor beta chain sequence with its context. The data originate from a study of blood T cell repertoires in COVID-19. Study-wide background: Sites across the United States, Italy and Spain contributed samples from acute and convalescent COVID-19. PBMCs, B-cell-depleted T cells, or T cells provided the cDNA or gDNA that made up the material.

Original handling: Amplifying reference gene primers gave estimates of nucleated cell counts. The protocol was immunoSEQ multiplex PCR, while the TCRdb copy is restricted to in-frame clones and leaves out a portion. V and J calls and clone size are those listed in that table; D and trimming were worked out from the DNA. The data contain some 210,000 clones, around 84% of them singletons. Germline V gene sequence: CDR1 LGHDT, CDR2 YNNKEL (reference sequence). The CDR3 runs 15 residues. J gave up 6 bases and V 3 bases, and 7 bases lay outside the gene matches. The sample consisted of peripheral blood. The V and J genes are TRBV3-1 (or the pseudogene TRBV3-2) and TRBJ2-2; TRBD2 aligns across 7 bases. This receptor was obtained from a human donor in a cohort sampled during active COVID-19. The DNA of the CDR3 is TGTGCCAGCAGCCAGGGACTACCCCGCTCCGGGGAGCTGTTTTTT. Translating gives CASSQGLPRSGELFF.